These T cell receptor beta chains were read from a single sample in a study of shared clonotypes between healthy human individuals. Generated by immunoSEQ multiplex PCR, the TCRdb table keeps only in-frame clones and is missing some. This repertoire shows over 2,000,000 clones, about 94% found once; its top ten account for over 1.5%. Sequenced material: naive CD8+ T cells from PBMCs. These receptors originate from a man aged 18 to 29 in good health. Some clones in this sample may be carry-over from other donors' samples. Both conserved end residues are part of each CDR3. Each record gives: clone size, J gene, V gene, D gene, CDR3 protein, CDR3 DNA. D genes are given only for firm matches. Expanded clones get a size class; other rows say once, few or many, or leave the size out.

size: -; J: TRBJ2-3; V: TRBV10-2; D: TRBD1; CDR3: CASSGGTGGTDTQYF; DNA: TGCGCCAGCAGTGGCGGGACAGGGGGCACAGATACGCAGTATTTT
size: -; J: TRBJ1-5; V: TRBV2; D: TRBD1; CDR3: CASRGTGDSNQPQHF; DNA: TGTGCCAGCAGAGGGACAGGAGATAGCAATCAGCCCCAGCATTTT
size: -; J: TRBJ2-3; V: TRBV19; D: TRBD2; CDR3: CASSIVLAGDTQYF; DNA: TGTGCCAGTAGTATTGTTCTAGCGGGAGATACGCAGTATTTT
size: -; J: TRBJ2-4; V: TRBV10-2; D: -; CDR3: CASSEFGDLGAKNIQYF; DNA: TGCGCCAGCAGTGAATTTGGGGACCTAGGGGCCAAAAACATTCAGTACTTC
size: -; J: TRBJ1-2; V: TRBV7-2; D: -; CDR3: CASRTPGDLTNYGYTF; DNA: TGTGCCAGCAGGACTCCAGGGGACCTCACTAACTATGGCTACACCTTC
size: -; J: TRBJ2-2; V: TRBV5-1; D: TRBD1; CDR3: CASSLDRVRELFF; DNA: TGCGCCAGCAGCCTAGACAGGGTCCGGGAGCTGTTTTTT
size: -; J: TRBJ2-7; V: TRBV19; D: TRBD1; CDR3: CASGTASYEQYF; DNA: TGTGCCAGCGGGACAGCCTCCTACGAGCAGTACTTC
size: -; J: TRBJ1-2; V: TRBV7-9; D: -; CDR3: CASSSSLGGYTF; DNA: TGTGCCAGCAGCTCGTCCCTAGGAGGCTACACCTTC
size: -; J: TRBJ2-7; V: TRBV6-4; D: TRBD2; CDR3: CASSDLAGGEQYF; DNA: TGTGCCAGCAGTGACCTAGCGGGAGGTGAGCAGTACTTC
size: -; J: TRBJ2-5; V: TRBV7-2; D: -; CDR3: CASSLAVETQYF; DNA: TGTGCCAGCAGCTTAGCAGTGGAGACCCAGTACTTC
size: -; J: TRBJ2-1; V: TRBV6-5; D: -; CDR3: CASSYSRGANEQFF; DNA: TGTGCCAGCAGTTACTCCCGGGGGGCTAATGAGCAGTTCTTC
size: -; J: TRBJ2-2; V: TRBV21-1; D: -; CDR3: CASSPDRSTGGELFF; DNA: TGTGCCAGCAGCCCCGACAGATCTACTGGCGGGGAGCTGTTTTTT
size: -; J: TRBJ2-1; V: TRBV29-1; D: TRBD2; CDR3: CSVVPGTSGGRGGFGQFF; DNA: TGCAGCGTTGTCCCCGGGACTAGCGGGGGTAGGGGGGGCTTTGGGCAGTTCTTC
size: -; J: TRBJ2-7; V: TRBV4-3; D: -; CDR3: CASSQDWGDSYEQYF; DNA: TGCGCCAGCAGCCAAGATTGGGGCGATTCCTACGAGCAGTACTTC
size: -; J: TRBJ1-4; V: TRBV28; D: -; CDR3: CASTGNEKLFF; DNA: TGTGCCAGTACAGGGAATGAAAAACTGTTTTTT
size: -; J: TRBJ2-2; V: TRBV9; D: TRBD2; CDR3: CASSVASGDHTGELFF; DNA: TGTGCCAGCAGCGTGGCTAGCGGAGACCACACCGGGGAGCTGTTTTTT
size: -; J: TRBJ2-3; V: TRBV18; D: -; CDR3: CASSPEFPRQYF; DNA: TGTGCCAGCTCACCAGAATTTCCGCGCCAGTATTTT
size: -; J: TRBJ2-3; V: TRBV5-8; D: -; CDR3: CASSLVADTQYF; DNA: TGTGCCAGCAGCTTGGTCGCAGATACGCAGTATTTT
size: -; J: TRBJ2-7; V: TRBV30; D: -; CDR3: CAWSPQDYPYEQYF; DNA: TGTGCCTGGAGTCCACAGGACTACCCCTACGAGCAGTACTTC
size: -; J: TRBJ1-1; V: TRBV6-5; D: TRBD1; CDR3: CASSIGTAGFRAFF; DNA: TGTGCCAGCAGTATCGGGACAGCAGGGTTTCGGGCTTTCTTT
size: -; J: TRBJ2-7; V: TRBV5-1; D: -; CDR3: CASARRVAVYEQYF; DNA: TGCGCCAGCGCCAGACGGGTGGCAGTCTACGAGCAGTACTTC
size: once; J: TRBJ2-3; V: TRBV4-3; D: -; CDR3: CASSPTGFGTDTQYF; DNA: TGCGCCAGCAGCCCCACGGGATTCGGCACAGATACGCAGTATTTT
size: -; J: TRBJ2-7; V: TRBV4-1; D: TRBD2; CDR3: CASSQGPSGSYEQYF; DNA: TGCGCCAGCAGCCAAGGTCCTAGCGGCTCCTACGAGCAGTACTTC
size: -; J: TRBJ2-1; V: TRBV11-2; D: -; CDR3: CASSSGRAGQTPNEQFF; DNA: TGTGCCAGCAGCTCCGGGCGCGCTGGCCAAACTCCCAATGAGCAGTTCTTC
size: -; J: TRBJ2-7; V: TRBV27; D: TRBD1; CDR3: CASSPTGAYEQYF; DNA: TGTGCCAGCAGTCCGACAGGGGCTTACGAGCAGTACTTC
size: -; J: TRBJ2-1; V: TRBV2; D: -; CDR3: CASIQRNNEQFF; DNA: TGTGCCAGCATCCAGCGTAACAATGAGCAGTTCTTC
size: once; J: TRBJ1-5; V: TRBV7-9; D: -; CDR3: CASSNSREVSSNQPQHF; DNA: TGTGCCAGCAGCAATAGCAGGGAAGTTTCCTCCAATCAGCCCCAGCATTTT
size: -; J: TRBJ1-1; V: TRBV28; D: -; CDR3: CASSLIVNTEAFF; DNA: TGTGCCAGCAGTTTGATCGTGAACACTGAAGCTTTCTTT
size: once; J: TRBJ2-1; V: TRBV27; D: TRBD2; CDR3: CASRTTSGTTSSYNEQFF; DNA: TGTGCCAGCAGAACGACTAGCGGGACTACGAGCTCCTACAATGAGCAGTTCTTC
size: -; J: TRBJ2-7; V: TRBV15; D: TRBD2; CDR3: CATSRDSAPEVAGGFAYEQYF; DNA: TGTGCCACCAGCAGAGATTCGGCCCCAGAGGTAGCGGGAGGGTTCGCCTACGAGCAGTACTTC
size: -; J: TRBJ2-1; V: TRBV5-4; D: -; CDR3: CASSSSSEQFF; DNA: TGTGCCAGCAGCTCGTCTAGCGAGCAGTTCTTC
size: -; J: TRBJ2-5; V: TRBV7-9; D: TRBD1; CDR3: CASSPANRGQETQYF; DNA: TGTGCCAGCAGCCCCGCAAACAGGGGTCAAGAGACCCAGTACTTC
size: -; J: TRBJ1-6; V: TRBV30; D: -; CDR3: CAWSDGVNSPLHF; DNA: TGTGCCTGGAGTGATGGGGTTAATTCACCCCTCCACTTT
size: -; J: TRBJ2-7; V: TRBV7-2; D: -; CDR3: CASSPRMGGETYEQYF; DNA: TGTGCCAGCAGCCCGCGCATGGGCGGAGAGACCTACGAGCAGTACTTC
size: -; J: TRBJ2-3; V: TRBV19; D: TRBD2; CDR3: CASSIGPRAGNTDTQYF; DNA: TGTGCCAGTAGTATAGGTCCCCGAGCGGGGAACACAGATACGCAGTATTTT
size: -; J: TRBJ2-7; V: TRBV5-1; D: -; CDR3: CASSLSGRHEQYF; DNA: TGCGCCAGCAGCTTGTCCGGGCGGCACGAGCAGTACTTC
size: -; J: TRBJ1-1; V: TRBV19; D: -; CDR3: CASTPTAGSTEAFF; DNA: TGTGCCAGTACCCCGACGGCCGGGTCCACTGAAGCTTTCTTT
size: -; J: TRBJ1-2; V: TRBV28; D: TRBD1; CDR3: CASSLEGAFHGYTF; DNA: TGTGCCAGCAGTTTAGAGGGGGCGTTTCATGGCTACACCTTC
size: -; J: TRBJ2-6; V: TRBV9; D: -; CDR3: CASSQSGANVLTF; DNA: TGTGCCAGCAGCCAGTCTGGGGCCAACGTCCTGACTTTC
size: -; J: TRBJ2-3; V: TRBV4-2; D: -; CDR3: CASSQVPSRRADTQYF; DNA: TGTGCCAGCAGCCAAGTCCCTAGCCGTCGAGCAGATACGCAGTATTTT
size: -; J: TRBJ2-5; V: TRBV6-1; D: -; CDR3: CASSEADKRQSSMFTQYF; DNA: TGTGCCAGCAGTGAAGCCGACAAAAGACAGTCGAGTATGTTCACCCAGTACTTC
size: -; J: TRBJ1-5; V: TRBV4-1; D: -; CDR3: CASSPSGRILGNQPQHF; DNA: TGCGCCAGCAGCCCGTCAGGGCGAATTCTAGGCAATCAGCCCCAGCATTTT
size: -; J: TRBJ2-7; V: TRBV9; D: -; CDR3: CASSVGGEHYEQYF; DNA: TGTGCCAGCAGCGTAGGGGGGGAGCACTACGAGCAGTACTTC
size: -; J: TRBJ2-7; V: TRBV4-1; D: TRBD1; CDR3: CASSPSWTGAYEQYF; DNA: TGCGCCAGCAGCCCAAGCTGGACAGGGGCCTACGAGCAGTACTTC
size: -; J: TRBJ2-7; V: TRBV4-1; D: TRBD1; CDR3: CASSQDPGTGSYEQYF; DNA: TGCGCCAGCAGCCAAGATCCCGGGACAGGGAGCTACGAGCAGTACTTC
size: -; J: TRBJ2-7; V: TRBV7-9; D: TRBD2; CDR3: CASSIGAGALDEQYF; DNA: TGTGCCAGCAGCATTGGAGCGGGAGCTCTGGACGAGCAGTACTTC
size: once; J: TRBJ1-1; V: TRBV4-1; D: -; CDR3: CASSPARQGSEAFF; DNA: TGCGCCAGCAGCCCCGCCAGGCAGGGGTCTGAAGCTTTCTTT
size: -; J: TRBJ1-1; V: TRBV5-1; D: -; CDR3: CASSFRANTEAFF; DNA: TGCGCCAGCAGCTTTCGGGCTAACACTGAAGCTTTCTTT
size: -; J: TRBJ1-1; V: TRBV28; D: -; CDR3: CASSLEARHLEAFF; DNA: TGTGCCAGCAGTTTAGAGGCCAGGCACCTTGAAGCTTTCTTT
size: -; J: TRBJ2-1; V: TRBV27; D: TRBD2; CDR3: CASSLGLAGGDEQFF; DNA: TGTGCCAGCAGTTTAGGTCTAGCGGGAGGGGATGAGCAGTTCTTC
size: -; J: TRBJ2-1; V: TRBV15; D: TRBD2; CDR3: CATSRGGAGGPFFNEQFF; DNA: TGTGCCACCAGCAGAGGTGGAGCGGGAGGGCCCTTTTTCAATGAGCAGTTCTTC
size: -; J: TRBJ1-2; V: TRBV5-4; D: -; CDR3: CASRTSGGGYTF; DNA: TGTGCCAGCAGAACAAGTGGGGGTGGCTACACCTTC
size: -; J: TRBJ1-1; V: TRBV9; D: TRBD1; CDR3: CASSTTGGVGEAFF; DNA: TGTGCCAGCAGCACAACAGGGGGCGTCGGTGAAGCTTTCTTT